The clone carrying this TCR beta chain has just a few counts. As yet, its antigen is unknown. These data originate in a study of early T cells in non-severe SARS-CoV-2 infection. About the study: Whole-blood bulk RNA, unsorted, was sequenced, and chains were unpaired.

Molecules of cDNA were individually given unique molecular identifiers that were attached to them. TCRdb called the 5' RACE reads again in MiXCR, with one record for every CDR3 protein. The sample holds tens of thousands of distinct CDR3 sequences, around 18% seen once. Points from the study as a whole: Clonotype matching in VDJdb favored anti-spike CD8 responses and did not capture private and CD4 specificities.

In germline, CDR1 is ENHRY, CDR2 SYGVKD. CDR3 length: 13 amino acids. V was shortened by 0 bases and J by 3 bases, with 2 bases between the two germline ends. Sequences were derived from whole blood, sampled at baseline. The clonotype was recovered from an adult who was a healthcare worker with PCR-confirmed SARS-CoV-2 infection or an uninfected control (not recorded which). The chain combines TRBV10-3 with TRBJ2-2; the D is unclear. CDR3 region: CAISESHTGELFF. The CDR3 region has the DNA TGTGCCATCAGTGAGTCGCACACCGGGGAGCTGTTTTTT.